The sequence of this T cell receptor beta chain was determined in a study of blood T cell repertoires in COVID-19. TCRdb keeps only in-frame clones here, not all; method: immunoSEQ multiplex PCR. This table holds about 320,000 clones, 85% found once. Participants were aged roughly 18 to 90 years from approximately 25 US areas. Clinical history as reported by participants underpinned cohort assignment. Contact with a PCR-confirmed or clinician-diagnosed COVID-19 case occurred within 2 weeks of entry. The count of this clone is one. This CDR3 contains 14 residues. The V gene end was trimmed by 6 bases and the J gene end by 6 bases; junction bases not matched to a gene: 8. Per the germline V gene, CDR1 is SGHAT and CDR2 is FQNNGV.

Sequencing input: PBMCs or T cells enriched from blood (not recorded which). The chain couples TRBV11-2 to TRBJ1-5; 7 bases agree with TRBD1. This TCR was recovered from a woman under 40 who had been exposed to COVID-19. The CDR3 DNA reads TGTGCCAGCAGTTCTAACAGGGGCGGTCAGCCCCAGCATTTT. Its translation: CASSSNRGGQPQHF.